These T cell receptor beta chains were read from a single sample in a study of blood T cell repertoires in COVID-19. Assay used: immunoSEQ multiplex PCR; TCRdb lists only in-frame clones, some missing. The sample has about 500,000 clones, about 89% seen once; the top ten hold about 8%. The sequencing input was peripheral blood. The receptors stem from a woman aged 45-60 years with COVID-19, enrolled during active disease. The CDR3 runs from the conserved cysteine through the conserved F or W. D genes are given only for firm matches.

TRBD1 TRBJ1-2 TRBV6-5 TGTGCCAGCAGTCCCCGCCGCGGGACAGTCTATGGCTACACCTTC CASSPRRGTVYGYTF
NA TRBJ2-2 TRBV7-2 TGTGCCAGCAGCTTAAATCCTCTCGGGGAGCTGTTTTTT CASSLNPLGELFF
NA TRBJ2-6 TRBV9 TGTGCCAGCAGCGTAGGGTCCCACTCCTCTGGGGCCAACGTCCTGACTTTC CASSVGSHSSGANVLTF
NA TRBJ2-3 TRBV3-1/TRBV3-2 TGTGCCAGCAGCCACTTCTCTAGCACAGATACGCAGTATTTT CASSHFSSTDTQYF
NA TRBJ2-5 TRBV4-1 TGCGCCAGCAGCCGAGAGGACAGGGGCGGGGGGATGGGCCAGTACTTC CASSREDRGGGMGQYF
TRBD1 TRBJ2-7 TRBV3-1/TRBV3-2 TGTGCCAGCAGCCACGGAGACAGGGACGAGCAGTACTTC CASSHGDRDEQYF
TRBD1 TRBJ1-2 TRBV9 TGTGCCAGCAGCAACATCGGGACAGGGGTCTATGGCTACACCTTC CASSNIGTGVYGYTF
TRBD2 TRBJ2-7 TRBV29-1 TGCAGCGTTGCCTATCGTAGCGGGGGCGACGAGCAGTACTTC CSVAYRSGGDEQYF
NA TRBJ2-3 TRBV12-3/TRBV12-4 TGTGCCAGCGGGCGGGGCAATACGCAGTATTTT CASGRGNTQYF
TRBD2 TRBJ2-7 TRBV6-5 TGTGCCAGCAGTTACAACCAGGGGACTAGCAACGAGCAGTACTTC CASSYNQGTSNEQYF
TRBD2 TRBJ2-1 TRBV27 TGTGCCAGCAGCCGACCGGGACTAGGAGGTTACAATGAGCAGTTCTTC CASSRPGLGGYNEQFF
NA TRBJ2-1 TRBV11-2 TGTGCCAGCAGCTTAGGGGTTCGGGGCAGGGGTGCCTACAATGAGCAGTTCTTC CASSLGVRGRGAYNEQFF
TRBD1 TRBJ1-1 TRBV5-6 TGTGCCAGCAGCCCGGGACAGGGGAGAACTGAAGCTTTCTTT CASSPGQGRTEAFF
TRBD2 TRBJ2-3 TRBV27 TGTGCCAGCCGTGATAGCGGGGGGGCCTCCAATACGCAGTATTTT CASRDSGGASNTQYF
TRBD2 TRBJ2-3 TRBV9 TGTGCCAGCAGCGCCCGGACTAGCGGGGGTGGCACAGATACGCAGTATTTT CASSARTSGGGTDTQYF
NA TRBJ1-6 TRBV5-4 TGTGCCAGCAGAAGGCAGACCCCGGAGGGGCGCGGAAATTCACCCCTCCACTTT CASRRQTPEGRGNSPLHF
TRBD2 TRBJ2-3 TRBV5-1 TGCGCCAGCAGCTTCGTTGCGGGGGGGAACACAGATACGCAGTATTTT CASSFVAGGNTDTQYF
TRBD1 TRBJ1-6 TRBV30 TGTGCCTGGATGTGGGGACAGGGGGATTCACCCCTCCACTTT CAWMWGQGDSPLHF
NA TRBJ2-7 TRBV3-1/TRBV3-2 TGTGCCAGCAGCCAAGAATTAGCGGTCGCGTACGAGCAGTACTTC CASSQELAVAYEQYF
TRBD2 TRBJ2-2 TRBV4-2 TGTGCCAGCAGCCCAAAGTACGGACGGGGGGGACACACCGGGGAGCTGTTTTTT CASSPKYGRGGHTGELFF
NA TRBJ1-5 TRBV30 TGTGCCTGGAGCGCGGGGGTGGGAAATCAGCCCCAGCATTTT CAWSAGVGNQPQHF
TRBD1 TRBJ1-1 TRBV6-5 TGTGCCAGCAGCGCGAAGGGGACAGGGAACACTGAAGCTTTCTTT CASSAKGTGNTEAFF
TRBD1 TRBJ2-2 TRBV10-3 TGTGCCATCAACGAGGGGGCCACCAACACCGGGGAGCTGTTTTTT CAINEGATNTGELFF
NA TRBJ1-2 TRBV3-1/TRBV3-2 TGTGCCAGCAGCCAACTTCCACATTTGTATGGCTACACCTTC CASSQLPHLYGYTF
NA TRBJ1-4 TRBV30 TGTGCCTGGAGTCAGGGGCTCGGGGAAAAACTGTTTTTT CAWSQGLGEKLFF
NA TRBJ2-3 TRBV21-1 TGTGCCAGCAGCAAAGGAAGTAGCTGCACAGATACGCAGTATTTT CASSKGSSCTDTQYF
NA TRBJ1-4 TRBV30 TGTGCCTGGAGCCTAGGGGGGGGGAGGAAAAAACTGTTTTTT CAWSLGGGRKKLFF
NA TRBJ1-5 TRBV2 TGTGCCAGCAGTACCCAGGGCAGAGGGCCCCAGCATTTT CASSTQGRGPQHF
TRBD1 TRBJ2-7 TRBV2 TGTGCCAGCAGAAAAAGGGACAGCTCCTACGAGCAGTACTTC CASRKRDSSYEQYF
TRBD1 TRBJ2-7 TRBV6-2/TRBV6-3 TGTGCCAGCAGTTACCCGGACAGGGCCCTTTACGAGCAGTACTTC CASSYPDRALYEQYF
NA TRBJ2-7 TRBV7-9 TGTGCCAGCAGCTTTGTGGACATCCACGAGCAGTACTTC CASSFVDIHEQYF
NA TRBJ2-3 TRBV15 TGTGCCACCAGCAGGGGAGAGGGCCGGGAGAAGGGGCAGTATTTT CATSRGEGREKGQYF